What follows are 5 T cell receptor beta chains derived from one specimen sequenced in a study of technical replicates of blood from several donors. TCRdb's table, derived via immunoSEQ multiplex PCR, lists solely in-frame clones and lacks some. Here the sample spans 65,000 to 95,000 clones, approximately 96% being singletons. Sequenced sample: T cells isolated from PBMCs. Every receptor here comes from a human donor in good health.

This sequence joins TRBV27 and TRBJ2-1; TRBD2 might be the D (5 bases). The CDR3 has 15 amino acids. V lost 7 bases and J 4 bases, leaving 17 bases between the germline ends. Germline CDR1 and CDR2: MNHEY and SMNVEV (reference sequence). The CDR3 nucleotides read TGTGCCAGCAAATCTCGCGGAGGATTTTACAATGAGCAGTTCTTC. It codes for CASKSRGGFYNEQFF.

This chain links TRBV11-2 with TRBJ2-2, with D possibly TRBD2 on 5 matching bases. The V and J ends lost 5 bases and 4 bases respectively, with 11 bases between them. CDR3 length: 14 residues. Germline V gives CDR1 SGHAT, CDR2 FQNNGV. Here the CDR3 DNA reads TGTGCCAGCAGCCGGACTGTTGGCACCGGGGAGCTGTTTTTT. Protein: CASSRTVGTGELFF.

In this sample, this clone turned up a few times. The CDR3 reads CASSVQGDSGNTIYF. DNA of the CDR3: TGTGCCAGCAGTGTCCAGGGCGACTCTGGAAACACCATATATTTT. The chain has TRBV2 and TRBJ1-3, with a tentative D call TRBD1 (5 bases). The CDR3 is made up of 15 amino acids. The V and J ends lost 4 bases and 0 bases respectively, with 10 bases between them. Germline V gene data show CDR1 as SNHLY and CDR2 as FYNNEI.

The V gene is TRBV9, the J gene TRBJ2-7; 8 nucleotides match TRBD1. The CDR3 runs 14 residues. Unmatched junction bases numbered 7, after V lost 4 bases and J lost 4 bases. Germline V gene data show CDR1 as SGDLS and CDR2 as YYNGEE. This chain's CDR3 is CASSSSGQAYEQYF. The CDR3 DNA reads TGTGCCAGCAGCTCCTCGGGACAGGCGTACGAGCAGTACTTC.

The CDR3 sequence: CASSLAWTENTEAFF. The CDR3 nucleotides are TGTGCCAGCAGCTTAGCGTGGACAGAGAACACTGAAGCTTTCTTT. The V and J genes are TRBV13 and TRBJ1-1; the D gene is possibly TRBD1 (6 bases). The V end lost 1 base, the J end lost 1 base, and 10 bases lay between the germline ends. The V gene's germline CDR1 is PRHDT and CDR2 FYEKMQ (reference sequence). CDR3 length: 15 amino acids.